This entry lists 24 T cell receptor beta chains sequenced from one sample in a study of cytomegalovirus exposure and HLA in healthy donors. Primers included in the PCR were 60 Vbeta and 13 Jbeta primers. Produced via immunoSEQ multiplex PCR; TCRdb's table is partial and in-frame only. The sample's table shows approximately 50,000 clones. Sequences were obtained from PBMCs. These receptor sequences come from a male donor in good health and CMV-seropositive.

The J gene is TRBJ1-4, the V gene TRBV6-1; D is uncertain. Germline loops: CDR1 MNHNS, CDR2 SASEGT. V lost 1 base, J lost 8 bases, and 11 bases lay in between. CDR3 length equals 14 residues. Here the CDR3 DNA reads TGTGCCAGCAGTGAAGGACGAGGGAAGGAAAAACTGTTTTTT. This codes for CASSEGRGKEKLFF.

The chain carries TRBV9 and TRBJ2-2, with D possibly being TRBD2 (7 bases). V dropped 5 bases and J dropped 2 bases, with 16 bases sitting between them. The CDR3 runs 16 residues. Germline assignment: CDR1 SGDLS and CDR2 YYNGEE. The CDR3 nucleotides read TGTGCCAGCAGTCTAGGGGGGGGCCTCAACACCGGGGAGCTGTTTTTT. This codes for CASSLGGGLNTGELFF.

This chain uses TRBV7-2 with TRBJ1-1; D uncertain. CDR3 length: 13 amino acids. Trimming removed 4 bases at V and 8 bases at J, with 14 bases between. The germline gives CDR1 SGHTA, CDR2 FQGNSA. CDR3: CASSSPMSREAFF. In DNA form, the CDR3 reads TGTGCCAGCAGCTCCCCTATGAGCAGGGAAGCTTTCTTT.

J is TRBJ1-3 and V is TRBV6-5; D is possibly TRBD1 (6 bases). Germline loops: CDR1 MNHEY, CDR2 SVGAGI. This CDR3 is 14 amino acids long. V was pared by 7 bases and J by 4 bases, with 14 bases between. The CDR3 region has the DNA TGTGCCAGCATGGTGGGGGCCAGAGGAAACACCATATATTTT. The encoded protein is CASMVGARGNTIYF.

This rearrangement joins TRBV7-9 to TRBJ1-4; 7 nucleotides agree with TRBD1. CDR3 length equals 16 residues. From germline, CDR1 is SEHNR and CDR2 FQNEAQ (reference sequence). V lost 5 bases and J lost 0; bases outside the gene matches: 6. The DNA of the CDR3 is TGTGCCAGCAGCACCGGGACAGATACAACTAATGAAAAACTGTTTTTT. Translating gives CASSTGTDTTNEKLFF.

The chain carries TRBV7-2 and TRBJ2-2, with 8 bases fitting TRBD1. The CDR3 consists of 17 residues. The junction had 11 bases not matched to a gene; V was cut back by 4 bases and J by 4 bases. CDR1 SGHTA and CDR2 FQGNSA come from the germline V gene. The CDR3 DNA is TGTGCCAGCAGCTCGCTCCCTCAGGGGGCGAGCACCGGGGAGCTGTTTTTT. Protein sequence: CASSSLPQGASTGELFF.

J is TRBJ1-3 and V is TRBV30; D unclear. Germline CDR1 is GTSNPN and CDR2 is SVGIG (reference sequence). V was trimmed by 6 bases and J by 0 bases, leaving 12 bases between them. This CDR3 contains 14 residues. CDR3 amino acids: CACLGPNSGNTIYF. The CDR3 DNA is TGTGCCTGCTTGGGCCCTAACTCTGGAAACACCATATATTTT.

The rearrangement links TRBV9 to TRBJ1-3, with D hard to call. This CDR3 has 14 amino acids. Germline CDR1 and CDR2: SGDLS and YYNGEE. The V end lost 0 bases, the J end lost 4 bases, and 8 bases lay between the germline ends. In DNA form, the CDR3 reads TGTGCCAGCAGCGTAGATACGGGGGGAAACACCATATATTTT. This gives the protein CASSVDTGGNTIYF.

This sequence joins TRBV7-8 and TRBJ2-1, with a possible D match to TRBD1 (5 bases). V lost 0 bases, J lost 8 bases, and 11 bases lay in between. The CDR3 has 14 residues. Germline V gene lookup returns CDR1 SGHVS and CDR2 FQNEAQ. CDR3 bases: TGTGCCAGCAGCTTAGCGCCAGGGCTGGATGAGCAGTTCTTC. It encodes CASSLAPGLDEQFF.

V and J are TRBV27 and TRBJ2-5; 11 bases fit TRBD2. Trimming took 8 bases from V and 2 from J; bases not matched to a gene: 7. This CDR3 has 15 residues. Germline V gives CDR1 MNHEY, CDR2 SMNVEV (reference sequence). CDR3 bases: TGTGCCAGCCGCCAGGGACTAGCGGCTCAAGAGACCCAGTACTTC. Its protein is CASRQGLAAQETQYF.

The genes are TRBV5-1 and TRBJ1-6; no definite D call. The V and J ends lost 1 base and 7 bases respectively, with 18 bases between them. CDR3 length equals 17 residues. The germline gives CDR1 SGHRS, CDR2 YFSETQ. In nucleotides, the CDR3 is TGCGCCAGCAGCTTGAACCCGTCCCTCCAAAGCAATTCACCCCTCCACTTT. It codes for CASSLNPSLQSNSPLHF.

This chain's CDR3 is CASSQRQTGNTEAFF. The CDR3 nucleotides read TGCGCCAGCAGCCAACGTCAGACAGGGAACACTGAAGCTTTCTTT. The rearrangement joins TRBV5-1 to TRBJ1-1; weak D call: TRBD1 (6 bases). Germline V CDR1 and CDR2: SGHRS, YFSETQ. V lost 4 bases and J lost 1, with 14 bases in between. This CDR3 region has 15 residues. The whole variable domain, remainder taken from reference TRBV5-1 and TRBJ1-1, is KAGVTQTPRYLIKTRGQQVTLSCSPISGHRSVSWYQQTPGQGLQFLFEYFSETQRNKGNFPGRFSGRQFSNSRSEMNVSTLELGDSALYLCASSQRQTGNTEAFFGQGTRLTVV.

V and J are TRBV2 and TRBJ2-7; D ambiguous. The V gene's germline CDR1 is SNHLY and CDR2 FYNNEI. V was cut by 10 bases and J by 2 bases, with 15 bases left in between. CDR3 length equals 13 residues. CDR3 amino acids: CANRLDTAYEQYF. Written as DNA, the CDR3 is TGTGCCAACCGCCTCGACACAGCCTACGAGCAGTACTTC.

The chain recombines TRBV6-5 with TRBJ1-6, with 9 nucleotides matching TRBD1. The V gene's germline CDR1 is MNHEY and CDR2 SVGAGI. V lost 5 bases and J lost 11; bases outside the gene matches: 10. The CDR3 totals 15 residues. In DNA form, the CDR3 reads TGTGCCAGCAGTCCCGGACAGGGGTCGACAGCACCCCTCCACTTT. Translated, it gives CASSPGQGSTAPLHF.

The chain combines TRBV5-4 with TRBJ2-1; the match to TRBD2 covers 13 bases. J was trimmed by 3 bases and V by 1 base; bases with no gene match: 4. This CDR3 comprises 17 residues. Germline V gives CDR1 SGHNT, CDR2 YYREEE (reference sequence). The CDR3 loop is CASSLNGLAGDYNEQFF. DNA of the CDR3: TGTGCCAGCAGCTTGAATGGACTAGCGGGGGACTACAATGAGCAGTTCTTC.

The CDR3 region has the DNA TGTGCCAGCAGCCAATTAGATACGCAGTATTTT. This sequence encodes CASSQLDTQYF. J is TRBJ2-3 and V is TRBV7-2; no clear D. Looked up from germline, CDR1 is SGHTA and CDR2 is FQGNSA. The CDR3 extends over 11 amino acids. The V gene lost 5 bases and the J gene lost 5 bases, with 5 bases spanning the gap.

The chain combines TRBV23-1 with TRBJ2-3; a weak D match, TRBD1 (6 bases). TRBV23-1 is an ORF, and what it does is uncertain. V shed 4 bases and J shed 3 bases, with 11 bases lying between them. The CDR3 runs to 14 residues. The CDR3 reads CASSRRQETDTQYF. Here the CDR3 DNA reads TGCGCCAGCAGTCGGAGACAGGAGACAGATACGCAGTATTTT.

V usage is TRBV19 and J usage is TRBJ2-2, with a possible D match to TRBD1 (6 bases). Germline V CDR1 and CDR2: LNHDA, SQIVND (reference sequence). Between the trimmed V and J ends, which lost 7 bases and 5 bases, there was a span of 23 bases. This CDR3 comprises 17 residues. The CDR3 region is CASINRDRGRRTGELFF. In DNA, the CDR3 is TGTGCCAGTATTAACAGGGATAGGGGCCGACGGACCGGGGAGCTGTTTTTT.

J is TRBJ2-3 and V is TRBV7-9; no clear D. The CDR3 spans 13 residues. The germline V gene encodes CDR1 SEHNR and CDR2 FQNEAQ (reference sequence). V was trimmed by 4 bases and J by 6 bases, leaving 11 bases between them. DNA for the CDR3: TGTGCCAGCAGCTCTCCCCGTGCGGATACGCAGTATTTT. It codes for CASSSPRADTQYF.

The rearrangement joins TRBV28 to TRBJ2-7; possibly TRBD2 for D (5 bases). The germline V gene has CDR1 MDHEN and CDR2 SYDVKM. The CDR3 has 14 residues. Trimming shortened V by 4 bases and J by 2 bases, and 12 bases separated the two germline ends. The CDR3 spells CASSSYLATYEQYF. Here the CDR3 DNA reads TGTGCCAGCAGTTCTTACCTAGCCACCTACGAGCAGTACTTC.

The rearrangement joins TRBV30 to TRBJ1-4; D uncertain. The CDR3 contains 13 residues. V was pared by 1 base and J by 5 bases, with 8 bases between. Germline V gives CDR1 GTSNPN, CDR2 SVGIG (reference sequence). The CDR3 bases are TGTGCCTGGAGTGGGCTCCCAAATGAAAAACTGTTTTTT. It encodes CAWSGLPNEKLFF.

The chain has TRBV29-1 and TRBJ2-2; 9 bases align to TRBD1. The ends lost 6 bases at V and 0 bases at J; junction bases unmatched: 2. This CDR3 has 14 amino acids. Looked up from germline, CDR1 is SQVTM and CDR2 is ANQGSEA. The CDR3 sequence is CSVGQGANTGELFF. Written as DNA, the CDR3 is TGCAGCGTGGGACAGGGCGCGAACACCGGGGAGCTGTTTTTT.

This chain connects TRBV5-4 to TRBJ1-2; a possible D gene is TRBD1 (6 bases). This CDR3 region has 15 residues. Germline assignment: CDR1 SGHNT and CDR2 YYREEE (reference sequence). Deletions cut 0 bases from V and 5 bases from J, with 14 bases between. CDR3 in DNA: TGTGCCAGCAGCTTGGTAGGGGGTAGGGAATATGGCTACACCTTC. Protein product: CASSLVGGREYGYTF.

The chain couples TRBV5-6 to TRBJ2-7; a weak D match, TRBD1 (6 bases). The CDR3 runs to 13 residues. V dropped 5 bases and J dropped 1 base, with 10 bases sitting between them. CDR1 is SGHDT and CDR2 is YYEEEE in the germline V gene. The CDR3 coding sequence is TGTGCCAGCAGGGGCGGACAGTCCTACGAGCAGTACTTC. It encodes CASRGGQSYEQYF.